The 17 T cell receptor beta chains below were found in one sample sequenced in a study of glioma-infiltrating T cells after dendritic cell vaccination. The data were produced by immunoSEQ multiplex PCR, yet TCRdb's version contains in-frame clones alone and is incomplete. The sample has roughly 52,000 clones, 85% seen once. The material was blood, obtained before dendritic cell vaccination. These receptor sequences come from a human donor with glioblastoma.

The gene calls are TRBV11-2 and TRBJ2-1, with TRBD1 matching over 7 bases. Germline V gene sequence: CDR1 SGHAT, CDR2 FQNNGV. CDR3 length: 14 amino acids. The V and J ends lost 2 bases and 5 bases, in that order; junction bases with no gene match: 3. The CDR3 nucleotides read TGTGCCAGCAGCTTAATGGGACAGAACAATGAGCAGTTCTTC. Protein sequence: CASSLMGQNNEQFF.

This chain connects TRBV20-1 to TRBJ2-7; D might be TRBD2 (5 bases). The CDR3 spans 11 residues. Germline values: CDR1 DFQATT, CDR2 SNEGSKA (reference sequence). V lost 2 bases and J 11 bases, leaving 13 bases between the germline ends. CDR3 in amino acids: CSARRDLIEYF. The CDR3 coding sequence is TGCAGTGCTAGACGGGATTTAATTGAGTACTTC.

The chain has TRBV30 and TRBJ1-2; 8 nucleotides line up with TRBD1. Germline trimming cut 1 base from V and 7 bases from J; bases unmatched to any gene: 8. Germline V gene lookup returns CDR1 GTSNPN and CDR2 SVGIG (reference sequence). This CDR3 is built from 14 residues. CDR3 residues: CAWSGTGILGGYTF. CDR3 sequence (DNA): TGTGCCTGGAGTGGGACAGGGATACTAGGTGGCTACACCTTC.

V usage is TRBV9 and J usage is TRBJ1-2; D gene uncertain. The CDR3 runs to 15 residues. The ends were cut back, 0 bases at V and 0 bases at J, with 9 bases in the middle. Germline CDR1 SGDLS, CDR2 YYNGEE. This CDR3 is CASSVAAAPNYGYTF. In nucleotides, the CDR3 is TGTGCCAGCAGCGTAGCGGCAGCGCCTAACTATGGCTACACCTTC.

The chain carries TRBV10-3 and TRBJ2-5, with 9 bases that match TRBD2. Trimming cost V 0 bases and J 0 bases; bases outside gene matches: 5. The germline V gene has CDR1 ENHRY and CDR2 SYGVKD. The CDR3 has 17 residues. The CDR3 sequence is CAISESPSGNNQETQYF. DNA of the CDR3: TGTGCCATCAGTGAGTCGCCTAGCGGGAACAACCAAGAGACCCAGTACTTC.

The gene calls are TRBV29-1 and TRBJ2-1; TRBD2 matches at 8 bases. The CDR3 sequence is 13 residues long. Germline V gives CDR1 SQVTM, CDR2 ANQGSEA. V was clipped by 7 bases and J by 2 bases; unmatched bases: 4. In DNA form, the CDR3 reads TGCAGCGCGGGACTAGGGGCCTACAATGAGCAGTTCTTC. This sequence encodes CSAGLGAYNEQFF.

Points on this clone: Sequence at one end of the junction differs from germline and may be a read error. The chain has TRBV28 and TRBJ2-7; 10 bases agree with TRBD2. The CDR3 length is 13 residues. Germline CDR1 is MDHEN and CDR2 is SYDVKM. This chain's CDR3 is CASSAGTSVAQHF. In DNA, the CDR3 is TGTGCCAGCAGCGCCGGGACTAGCGTTGCGCAGCACTTC. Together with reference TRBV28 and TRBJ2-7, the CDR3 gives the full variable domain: DVKVTQSSRYLVKRTGEKVFLECVQDMDHENMFWYRQDPGLGLRLIYFSYDVKMKEKGDIPEGYSVSREKKERFSLILESASTNQTSMYLCASSAGTSVAQHFGPGTRLTVT.

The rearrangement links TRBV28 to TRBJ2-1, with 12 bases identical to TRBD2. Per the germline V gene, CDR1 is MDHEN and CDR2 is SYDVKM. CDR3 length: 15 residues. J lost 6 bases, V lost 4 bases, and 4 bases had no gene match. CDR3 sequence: CASSSLAGGPNEQFF. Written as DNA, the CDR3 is TGTGCCAGCAGTTCCCTAGCGGGAGGGCCCAATGAGCAGTTCTTC.

The CDR3 reads CASSLDRPNRDTQYF. CDR3 bases: TGCGCCAGCAGCTTGGACAGACCGAACCGAGATACGCAGTATTTT. This rearrangement joins TRBV5-1 to TRBJ2-3; D not resolved. With 0 bases removed from V and 5 bases from J, the gap between germline ends came to 13 bases. Germline CDR1 reads SGHRS; CDR2 reads YFSETQ. The CDR3 is 15 amino acids.

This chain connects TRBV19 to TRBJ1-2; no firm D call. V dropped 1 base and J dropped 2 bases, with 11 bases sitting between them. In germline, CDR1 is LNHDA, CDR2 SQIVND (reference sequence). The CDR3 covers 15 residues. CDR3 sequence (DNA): TGTGCCAGTAGTATAGCCCAGGACTCCAACTATGGCTACACCTTC. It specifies CASSIAQDSNYGYTF.

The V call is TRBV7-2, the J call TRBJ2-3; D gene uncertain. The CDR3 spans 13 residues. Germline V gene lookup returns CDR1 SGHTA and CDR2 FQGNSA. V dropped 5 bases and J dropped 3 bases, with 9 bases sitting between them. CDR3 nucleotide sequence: TGTGCCAGCAGCATCTCCCGGACAGATACGCAGTATTTT. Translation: CASSISRTDTQYF.

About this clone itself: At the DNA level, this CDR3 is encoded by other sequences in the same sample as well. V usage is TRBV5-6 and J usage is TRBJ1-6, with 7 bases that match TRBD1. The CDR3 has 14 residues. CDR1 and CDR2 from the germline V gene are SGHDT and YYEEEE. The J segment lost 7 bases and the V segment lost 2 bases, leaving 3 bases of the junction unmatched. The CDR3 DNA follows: TGTGCCAGCAGCTTAGTCAGGGGGAATTCACCCCTCCACTTT. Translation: CASSLVRGNSPLHF.

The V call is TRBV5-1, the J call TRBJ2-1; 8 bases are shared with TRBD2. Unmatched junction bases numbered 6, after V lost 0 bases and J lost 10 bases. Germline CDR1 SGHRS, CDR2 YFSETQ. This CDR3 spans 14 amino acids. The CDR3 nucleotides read TGCGCCAGCAGCTTGGAGGTACTAGCGGCCGAGCAGTTCTTC. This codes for CASSLEVLAAEQFF.

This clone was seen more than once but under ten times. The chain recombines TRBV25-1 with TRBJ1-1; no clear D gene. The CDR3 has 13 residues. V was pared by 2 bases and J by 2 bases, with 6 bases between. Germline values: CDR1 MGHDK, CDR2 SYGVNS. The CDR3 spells CASSEVSNTEAFF. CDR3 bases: TGTGCCAGCAGTGAAGTATCTAACACTGAAGCTTTCTTT. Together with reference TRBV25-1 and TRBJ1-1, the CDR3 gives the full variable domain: EADIYQTPRYLVIGTGKKITLECSQTMGHDKMYWYQQDPGMELHLIHYSYGVNSTEKGDLSSESTVSRIRTEHFPLTLESARPSHTSQYLCASSEVSNTEAFFGQGTRLTVV.

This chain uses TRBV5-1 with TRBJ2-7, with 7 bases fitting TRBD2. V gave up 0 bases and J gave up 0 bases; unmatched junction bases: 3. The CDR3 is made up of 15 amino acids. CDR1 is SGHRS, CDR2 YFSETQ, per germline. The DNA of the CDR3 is TGCGCCAGCAGCTTGGGCGGGAGCCACTCCTACGAGCAGTACTTC. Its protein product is CASSLGGSHSYEQYF.

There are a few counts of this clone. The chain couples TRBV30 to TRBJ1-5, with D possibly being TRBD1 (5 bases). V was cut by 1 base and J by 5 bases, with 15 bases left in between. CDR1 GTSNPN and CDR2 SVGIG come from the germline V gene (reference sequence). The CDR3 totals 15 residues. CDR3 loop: CAWSGVDGGYQPQHF. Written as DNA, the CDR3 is TGTGCCTGGAGTGGGGTCGACGGGGGATATCAGCCCCAGCATTTT.

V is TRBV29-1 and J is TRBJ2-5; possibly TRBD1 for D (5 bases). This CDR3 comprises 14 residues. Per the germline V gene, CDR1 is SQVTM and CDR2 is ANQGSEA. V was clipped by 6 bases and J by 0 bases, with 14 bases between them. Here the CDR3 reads CSVRQMGYQETQYF. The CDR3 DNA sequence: TGCAGCGTGAGACAGATGGGATACCAAGAGACCCAGTACTTC.